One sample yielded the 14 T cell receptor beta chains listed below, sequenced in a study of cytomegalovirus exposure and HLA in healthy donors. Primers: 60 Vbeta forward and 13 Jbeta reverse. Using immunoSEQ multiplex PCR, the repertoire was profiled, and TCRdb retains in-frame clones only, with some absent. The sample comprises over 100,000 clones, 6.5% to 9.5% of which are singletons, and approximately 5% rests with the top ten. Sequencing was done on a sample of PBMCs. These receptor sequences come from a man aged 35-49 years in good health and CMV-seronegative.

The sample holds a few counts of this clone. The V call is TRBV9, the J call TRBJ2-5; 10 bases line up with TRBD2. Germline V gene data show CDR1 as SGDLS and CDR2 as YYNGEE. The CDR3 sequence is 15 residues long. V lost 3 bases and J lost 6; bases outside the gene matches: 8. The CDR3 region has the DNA TGTGCCAGCAGCGAGGGGGGACTAGCGCGGCAGACCCAGTACTTC. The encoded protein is CASSEGGLARQTQYF.

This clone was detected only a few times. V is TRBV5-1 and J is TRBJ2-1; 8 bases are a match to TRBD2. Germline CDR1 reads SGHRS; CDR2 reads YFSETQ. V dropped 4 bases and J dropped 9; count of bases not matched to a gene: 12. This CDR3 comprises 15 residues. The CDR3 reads CASSGEPGLAGEQFF. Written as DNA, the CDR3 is TGCGCCAGCAGCGGCGAACCAGGACTAGCTGGTGAGCAGTTCTTC.

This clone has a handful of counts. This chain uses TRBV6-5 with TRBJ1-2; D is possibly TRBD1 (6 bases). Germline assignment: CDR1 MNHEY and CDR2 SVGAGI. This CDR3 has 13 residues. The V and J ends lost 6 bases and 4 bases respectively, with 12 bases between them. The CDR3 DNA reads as TGTGCCAGCAGCCCGTCCAGGGGCTATGGCTACACCTTC. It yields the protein CASSPSRGYGYTF.

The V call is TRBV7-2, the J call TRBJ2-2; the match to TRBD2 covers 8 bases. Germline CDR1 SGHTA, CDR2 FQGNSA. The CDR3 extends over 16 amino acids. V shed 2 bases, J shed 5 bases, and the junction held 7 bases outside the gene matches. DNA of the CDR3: TGTGCCAGCAGCTTAATCGGGGGGGCAGGTACCGGGGAGCTGTTTTTT. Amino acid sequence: CASSLIGGAGTGELFF.

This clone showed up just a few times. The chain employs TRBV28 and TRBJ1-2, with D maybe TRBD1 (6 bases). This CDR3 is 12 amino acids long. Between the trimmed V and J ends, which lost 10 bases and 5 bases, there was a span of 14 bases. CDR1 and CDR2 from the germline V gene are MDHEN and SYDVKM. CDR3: CATPGQKYGYTF. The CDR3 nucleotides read TGTGCCACTCCTGGACAGAAATATGGCTACACCTTC.

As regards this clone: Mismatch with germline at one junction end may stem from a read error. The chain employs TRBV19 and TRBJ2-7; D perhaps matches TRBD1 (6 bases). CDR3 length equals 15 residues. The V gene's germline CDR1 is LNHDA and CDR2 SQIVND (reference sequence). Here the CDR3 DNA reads TGTGCCAGTAGTTTAGAATGGGACAACTCCTACGAGCAGTACTTC. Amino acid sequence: CASSLEWDNSYEQYF.

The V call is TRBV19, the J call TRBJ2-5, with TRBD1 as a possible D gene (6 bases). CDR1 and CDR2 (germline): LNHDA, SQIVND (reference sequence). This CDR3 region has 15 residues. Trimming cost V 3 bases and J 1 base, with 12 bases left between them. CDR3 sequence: CASSIAGATQETQYF. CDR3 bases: TGTGCCAGTAGTATCGCAGGGGCTACCCAAGAGACCCAGTACTTC.

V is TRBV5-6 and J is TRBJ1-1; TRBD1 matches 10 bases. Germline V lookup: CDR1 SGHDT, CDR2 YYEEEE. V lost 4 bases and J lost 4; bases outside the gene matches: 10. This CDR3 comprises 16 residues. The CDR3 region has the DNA TGTGCCAGCAGCGACGACAGGGGGCGCGGGGGCACTGAAGCTTTCTTT. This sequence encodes CASSDDRGRGGTEAFF. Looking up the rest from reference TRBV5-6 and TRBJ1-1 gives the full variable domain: DAGVTQSPTHLIKTRGQQVTLRCSPKSGHDTVSWYQQALGQGPQFIFQYYEEEERQRGNFPDRFSGHQFPNYSSELNVNALLLGDSALYLCASSDDRGRGGTEAFFGQGTRLTVV.

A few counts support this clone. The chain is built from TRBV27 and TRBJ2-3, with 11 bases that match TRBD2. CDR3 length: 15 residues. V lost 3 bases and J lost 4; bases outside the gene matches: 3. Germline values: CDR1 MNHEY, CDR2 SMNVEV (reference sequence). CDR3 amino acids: CASSFLAGGPDTQYF. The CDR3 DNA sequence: TGTGCCAGCAGTTTCCTAGCGGGGGGCCCAGATACGCAGTATTTT.

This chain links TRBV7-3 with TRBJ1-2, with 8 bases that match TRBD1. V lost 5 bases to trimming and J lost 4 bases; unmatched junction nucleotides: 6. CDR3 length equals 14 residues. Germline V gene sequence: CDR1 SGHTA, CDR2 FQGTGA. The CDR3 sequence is CASSPSGTGYGYTF. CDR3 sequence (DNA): TGTGCCAGCAGCCCTTCCGGGACAGGCTATGGCTACACCTTC.

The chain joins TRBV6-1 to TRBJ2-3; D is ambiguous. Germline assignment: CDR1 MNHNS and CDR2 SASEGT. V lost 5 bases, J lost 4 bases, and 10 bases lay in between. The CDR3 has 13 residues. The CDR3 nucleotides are TGTGCCAGCAGTTTTACAGAAGCAGATACGCAGTATTTT. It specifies CASSFTEADTQYF.

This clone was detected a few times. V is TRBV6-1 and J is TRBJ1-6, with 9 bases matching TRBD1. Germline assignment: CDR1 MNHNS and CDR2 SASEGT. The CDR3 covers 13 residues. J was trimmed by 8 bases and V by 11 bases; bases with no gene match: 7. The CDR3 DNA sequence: TGTGCCGGAAAGACAGGGGGTTATTCACCCCTCCACTTT. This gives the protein CAGKTGGYSPLHF.

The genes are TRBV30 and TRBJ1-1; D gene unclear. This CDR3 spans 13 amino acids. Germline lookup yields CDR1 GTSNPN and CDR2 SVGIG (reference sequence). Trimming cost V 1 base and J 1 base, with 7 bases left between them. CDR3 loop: CAWSDFKNTEAFF. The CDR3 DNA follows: TGTGCCTGGAGTGACTTCAAGAACACTGAAGCTTTCTTT.

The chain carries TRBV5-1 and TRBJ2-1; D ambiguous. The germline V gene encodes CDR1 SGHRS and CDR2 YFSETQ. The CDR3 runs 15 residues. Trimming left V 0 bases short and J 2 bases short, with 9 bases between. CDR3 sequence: CASSLARQAYNEQFF. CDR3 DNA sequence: TGCGCCAGCAGCTTGGCCCGACAAGCCTACAATGAGCAGTTCTTC.